This T cell receptor (beta chain) was identified in a study of cytomegalovirus exposure and HLA in healthy donors (dated by TCRdb to 2016 to 2017). Study-wide context: An earlier analysis of some 600 of the donors reported about 300 Gb of sequence data and 117 million unique TCR beta sequences obtained from some 200 million T cells. An earlier analysis of approximately 500 of the donors applied high-throughput TCR beta sequencing to assess whether each TCR beta V gene segment acted as functional or pseudogenic. Typing coverage varied by locus: roughly 620-640 donors for A, B, C, DRB1 and DQB1; more than 500 for DQA1; approximately 570 for DPA1; about 450 for DPB1. Roughly five DR-DQ haplotypes were treated as single units for association and clustering because of strong linkage in the cohort. The study was designed to test whether signatures of past pathogen exposure could be identified by cataloging public T cell receptors. Every repertoire in the discovery cohort had been generated on one and the same sequencing platform. In a later analysis, previously published TCR beta repertoires from hundreds of donors were re-analyzed and high-resolution HLA genotyping was added so that TCR occurrence patterns could be studied. About 320 gigabases of sequencing data and 80 million or so unique TCR sequences were included in an early release covering several hundred HLA-typed donors. In the later analysis, no new phenotypic data were used to find candidate immune exposures; instead, reliance was placed on TCR beta sequences and their occurrence across donors. The study used immunosequencing to profile the T cell repertoires of 600 to 850 subjects and linked those repertoires to cytomegalovirus serostatus. On average, 235,054 unique TCR beta nucleotide sequences were sequenced per donor among several hundred genotyped donors of the cohort, with 15% to 20% of those sequences being non-productive. A later genetic analysis took genome-wide SNP genotypes for 398 of the 666 donors and used that subset as a discovery cohort. High-throughput TCR immunosequencing, statistical association of individual TCRs with disease status, and machine learning were combined to predict cytomegalovirus infection status. Of the 398 genotyped donors, roughly 76% were placed in the genetic ancestry cluster associated with self-reported Caucasian donors. Both class I and class II loci were covered by HLA typing, at four-digit resolution. Alongside the repertoire data, information on donor age, sex, ethnicity and CMV serostatus was compiled. Along with the approximately 650-subject first cohort, a separate validation cohort of 120 different subjects was used. The paper as a whole reports these results and caveats: Broadly in line with IMGT annotations, most TCR beta V segments showed up in productive rearrangements about 87% or about 30% of the time in an earlier analysis of under 700 of the donors. Several of the top co-occurrence clusters appeared to be linked to parvovirus B19, influenza, CMV and Epstein-Barr virus, according to a later analysis. A later analysis found that most CMV-associated TCR beta chains appeared HLA-restricted, with HLA associations seemingly driven largely by CMV exposure. The only immune exposure information available for the cohort was CMV serostatus. A later analysis found that TCR association rates varied across HLA loci, with DRB1 alleles showing the most associated TCRs and HLA-C alleles the fewest. A total of around 150 TCR beta chains were listed by the study as associated with cytomegalovirus. Presence/absence analyses assumed roughly uniform sequencing depth across donors, an assumption that may not hold. In this cohort, only TCR beta chains were sequenced, and detectable features were limited by the absence of alpha or paired-chain data. Approximately 16 rarely observed V segments, including chromosome 9 orphons, were excluded from the earlier analysis of some 590 of the donors because counts were too low. Some IMGT-functional V segments, including TRBV6-2 and TRBV6-3, could not be told apart with the 87-base-pair reads, so those segments were excluded. Correlated functional status among segregating V segments might be attributable to linkage disequilibrium, but an unknown experimental factor could not be ruled out. V-gene and J-gene trimming of TCR beta chains was associated with a missense DCLRE1C variant in a later genetic analysis, and the association was replicated in an independent cohort. The sequencing pipeline was judged likely to have produced a cluster of highly shared sequence variants as a technical artifact. A later genetic analysis reported fewer N-insertions in productive TCRs among donors in an Asian-associated ancestry cluster than the roughly 700-donor mean. It was suggested by the authors that the approach could potentially be generalized to other disease states and immunological phenotypes. A few of the identified cytomegalovirus-associated TCR beta chains were confirmed in vitro to be specific for cytomegalovirus antigens. Cytomegalovirus status was reported to be diagnosed by the classifier with high specificity and sensitivity in both the original and validation cohorts. Most TCR sequences were seen in very few donors, while some public TCRs were found in many individuals. A further reported finding was that TCR beta sequences accurately predicted the HLA-A and HLA-B alleles for most subjects in the first cohort. A later analysis found that HLA-associated TCR beta chains were more clonally expanded and had lower generation probabilities than equally common non-associated chains. In a later analysis, 16,951 TCR beta sequences were associated with specific HLA alleles at a false discovery rate of 0.05. Assigning TCR associations to individual alleles was difficult when HLA alleles, especially DR and DQ, strongly co-occurred. Because some donors lacked HLA typing at each locus, the association tests relied only on the typed subset.

The CDR3 has 16 amino acids, counting the end cysteine and phenylalanine. The sequence is cut down to CDR3 DNA, 48 bases in frame from base 1. Trimming accounts for 3 bases at V and 7 bases at J, while the number of junction bases matched to no gene is 9. The CDR1 and CDR2 encoded by the germline V gene (reference sequence) are SEHNR and FQNEAQ. Remarks on this clone: Its specific antigen is unknown. No much larger clone is present one base from it, and per-base qualities are unavailable.

The receptor library was made with the immunoSEQ multiplex PCR assay. A mixture of 60 forward primers for TCR Vbeta segments and 13 reverse primers for TCR Jbeta segments was used in the multiplex PCR. Amplification of the CDR3 region of rearranged TCR beta genes was performed with a multiplex PCR assay on genomic DNA. The amplified TCR beta libraries were sequenced on the Illumina HiSeq System as 87-base-pair reads. The source study handled its data this way. In a later analysis, tens of millions of unique TCR beta chains were counted across the approximately 620 repertoires, and around 10 million of these chains were shared by at least two donors. To remove PCR and sequencing errors, raw reads were error-corrected and collapsed into unique sequences using a nearest-neighbor algorithm that merged closely related sequences. Alignment of CDR3 sequences to IMGT reference sequences was used to assign V, D and J gene segments. For a sequence to be retained, a match of at least six nucleotides was required to both a V gene segment and a J gene segment. A rearrangement was called productive if the CDR3 had no stop codons and remained in frame with V and J, and every other rearrangement was called non-productive. Following IMGT convention, CDR3 was defined as the stretch from the second conserved V-encoded cysteine up to the conserved J-encoded phenylalanine. The earlier analysis of 500 to 750 of the donors excluded any sequence lacking an unambiguous match to a single V gene segment. In an earlier analysis of 587 of the donors, a V segment was called functional when productive rearrangements were above 56.7%, and segregating when the standard deviation between donors exceeded 5%. A statistical classification framework was developed to diagnose cytomegalovirus status using the catalog of TCR beta chain sequences. A later analysis assigned V and J genes by comparing TCR nucleotide sequences with IMGT/GENE-DB human TR gene sequences. A later analysis assigned CDR3 sequences and most-parsimonious VDJ recombination scenarios with the TCRdist pipeline. In a later analysis, each TCR beta chain was defined by its CDR3 amino acid sequence together with its V-gene family, and reads lacking a unique V-gene family were excluded. A later analysis removed roughly 590 highly shared, low-generation-probability nucleotide sequences to deal with suspected cross-contamination and a sequencing artifact. In a later analysis, a clonal expansion index for each public chain was calculated from normalized within-repertoire ranks of inferred template counts. Generation probabilities in a later analysis came from a VDJ recombination model fitted to out-of-frame rearrangements, and those results were checked against IGoR. In a later analysis, hypergeometric tests were used to score TCR-TCR, TCR-HLA and TCR-CMV co-occurrence, with a repertoire-size bias correction applied to TCR pairs. To estimate false discovery rates, a later analysis permuted the HLA or CMV assignments 20 times. In a later analysis, co-occurring TCRs were grouped using DBSCAN, with TCRdist sequence similarity added in when clustering inside HLA-allele-positive subsets. Repertoires with fewer than 30,000 or more than 120,000 public chains were left out of co-occurrence clustering, as were about 5 repertoires with anomalous nucleotide sharing. TCRdb re-hosts the immuneACCESS table, in-frame sequences only. Its copies lack some clones; in the studies checked, an unresolved V gene accounts for under half of them, and the cause for the rest is not known. Clone size and V and J calls were adopted from that table, with D and trimming inferred from the DNA. Recorded for this sample are over 90,000 clones; 73% of them occurred a single time. Of the sample, 3.5% to 4.5% falls within the top ten clones.

The cohort consisted of hundreds of healthy bone marrow donors. At the time of sampling, all cohort members were nominally healthy, though unrecorded immune exposures were likely present. The donor tested CMV seronegative and was one of the 352 seronegative cohort members. Every donor gave a peripheral blood sample, and the peripheral blood mononuclear cells from that sample were used for TCR beta sequencing. The Qiagen DNeasy Blood Extraction Kit was used to extract genomic DNA from the blood cell samples. This TCR was recovered from a man in his forties or fifties in good health and CMV-seronegative. Sequencing was carried out using PBMCs. Rearrangement joined TRBV7-9 to TRBJ1-4, with 9 central nucleotides matching TRBD1. CDR3 sequence: CASSFSQGAVAEKLFF. In nucleotide form, the sequence is TGTGCCAGCAGCTTTTCACAGGGGGCGGTTGCTGAAAAACTGTTTTTT.